A single sample gave rise to the 18 T cell receptor beta chains below, sequenced in a study of cytomegalovirus exposure and HLA in healthy donors. Both 60 Vbeta primers and 13 Jbeta primers went into the PCR. The method was immunoSEQ multiplex PCR; TCRdb's version includes in-frame clones alone and lacks a portion of them. The repertoire holds about 130,000 clones, with just under 75% as singletons. Sequencing was performed on PBMCs. The receptors derive from a man in his forties in good health and CMV-seropositive.

The V and J genes are TRBV7-9 and TRBJ1-2; D unclear. V lost 1 base and J lost 8, with 5 bases in between. The CDR3 consists of 11 residues. Germline lookup yields CDR1 SEHNR and CDR2 FQNEAQ (reference sequence). The CDR3 region is CASSLDGGYTF. DNA of the CDR3: TGTGCCAGCAGCTTAGATGGCGGCTACACCTTC.

The V call is TRBV10-3, the J call TRBJ2-7; 7 bases agree with TRBD1. V lost 6 bases and J lost 2; bases outside the gene matches: 13. Germline V gene sequence: CDR1 ENHRY, CDR2 SYGVKD. CDR3 size: 16 residues. CDR3 region: CAIRRGQGRGPYEQYF. CDR3 nucleotide sequence: TGTGCCATCAGGAGGGGGCAGGGGAGAGGGCCCTACGAGCAGTACTTC.

This clone was counted a few times. The chain carries TRBV11-2 and TRBJ2-2, with 8 bases identical to TRBD1. From germline, CDR1 is SGHAT and CDR2 FQNNGV. Unmatched junction bases numbered 5, after V lost 2 bases and J lost 6 bases. The CDR3 covers 15 residues. The chain's CDR3 is CASSLLQGASGELFF. The CDR3 DNA sequence: TGTGCCAGCAGCTTATTGCAGGGGGCCTCCGGGGAGCTGTTTTTT.

The chain uses TRBV11-2 and TRBJ2-2, with D perhaps TRBD2 (5 bases). Trimming stripped 3 bases from V and 2 bases from J, with 7 bases between. The CDR3 extends over 14 amino acids. Germline CDR1 and CDR2: SGHAT and FQNNGV. The DNA of the CDR3 is TGTGCCAGCAGCTTGGGAGCTAACACCGGGGAGCTGTTTTTT. Encoded protein: CASSLGANTGELFF.

V is TRBV7-6 and J is TRBJ1-3; a weak D match, TRBD1 (6 bases). The CDR3 totals 17 residues. V gave up 5 bases and J gave up 2 bases, with 19 bases separating them. The V gene's germline CDR1 is SGHVS and CDR2 FNYEAQ. This CDR3 is CASSLQSGGPAGNTIYF. DNA for the CDR3: TGTGCCAGCAGCCTCCAGTCGGGGGGGCCGGCTGGAAACACCATATATTTT.

V is TRBV30 and J is TRBJ2-7, with a possible D match to TRBD1 (5 bases). Germline V gene lookup returns CDR1 GTSNPN and CDR2 SVGIG (reference sequence). The CDR3 sequence is 15 residues long. V lost 0 bases and J lost 5, with 17 bases in between. The CDR3: CAWSVIQGVRNEQYF. The CDR3 region has the DNA TGTGCCTGGAGTGTAATCCAGGGTGTCCGAAACGAGCAGTACTTC.

The genes are TRBV14 and TRBJ1-2; 7 nucleotides line up with TRBD1. V was clipped by 1 base and J by 6 bases; unmatched bases: 11. Germline lookup yields CDR1 SGHDN and CDR2 FVKESK. The CDR3 is made up of 16 amino acids. The CDR3 nucleotides read TGTGCCAGCAGCCAAGTTATGAAGGGACAGCTTGATGGCTACACCTTC. Its translation is CASSQVMKGQLDGYTF.

This clone came up once. V and J are TRBV6-5 and TRBJ2-5; TRBD2 aligns across 12 bases. In germline, CDR1 is MNHEY, CDR2 SVGAGI. Trimming removed 2 bases from V and 1 base from J; junction bases left unmatched: 2. There are 16 residues in the CDR3. The CDR3 bases are TGTGCCAGCAGTTACGGACTAGCGGGGATCCAAGAGACCCAGTACTTC. It specifies CASSYGLAGIQETQYF.

In regard to this clone: The same CDR3 is also encoded by other DNA sequences in this sample. The chain uses TRBV6-4 and TRBJ2-3; D is perhaps TRBD1 (5 bases). The CDR3 sequence is 13 residues long. Trimming shortened V by 5 bases and J by 6 bases, and 12 bases separated the two germline ends. The germline V gene encodes CDR1 MRHNA and CDR2 SNTAGT. CDR3 loop: CASSLQETDTQYF. The CDR3 bases are TGTGCCAGCAGTTTACAGGAGACGGATACGCAGTATTTT.

This clone occurred once. The genes are TRBV7-6 and TRBJ2-7, with TRBD1 identical over 8 bases. Germline values: CDR1 SGHVS, CDR2 FNYEAQ. Trimming cost V 1 base and J 1 base; bases outside gene matches: 3. This CDR3 is 15 amino acids long. The CDR3 sequence: CASSLGQGTSYEQYF. The CDR3 DNA sequence: TGTGCCAGCAGCTTAGGACAGGGGACATCCTACGAGCAGTACTTC.

The chain combines TRBV7-2 with TRBJ1-1, with D unclear. CDR1 and CDR2 (germline): SGHTA, FQGNSA. V lost 7 bases and J lost 7, with 13 bases in between. The CDR3 covers 12 residues. CDR3: CASIDEAIEAFF. In nucleotides, the CDR3 is TGTGCCAGCATCGATGAGGCGATTGAAGCTTTCTTT.

The chain joins TRBV2 to TRBJ1-4, with a tentative D call TRBD1 (6 bases). V gave up 8 bases and J gave up 0 bases, with 19 bases separating them. The CDR3 consists of 17 residues. Germline assignment: CDR1 SNHLY and CDR2 FYNNEI. Here the CDR3 DNA reads TGTGCCAGCGTAGGGGGGGGCTACCCCGCAACTAATGAAAAACTGTTTTTT. This translates into CASVGGGYPATNEKLFF.

The chain couples TRBV21-1 to TRBJ1-5; the table's D call TRBD1 went unverified against the DNA. TRBV21-1 is a pseudogene segment. This CDR3 is built from 16 residues. The CDR3 DNA is TGTGCCAGCAGCAAACGACAGGGGAAGGACAATCAGCCCCAGCATTTT. Protein: CASSKRQGKDNQPQHF.

The V and J genes are TRBV18 and TRBJ1-5, with a weak D call TRBD1 (5 bases). The V end lost 6 bases, the J end lost 3 bases, and 12 bases lay between the germline ends. CDR3 length: 14 residues. Germline loops: CDR1 KGHSH, CDR2 LQKENI. CDR3 nucleotide sequence: TGTGCCAGCTCGTCAACAGGCTCCAATCAGCCCCAGCATTTT. It specifies CASSSTGSNQPQHF.

The chain is built from TRBV12-5 and TRBJ2-5; D is possibly TRBD2 (5 bases). Germline V gene data show CDR1 as LGHNT and CDR2 as FRNRAP. The CDR3 runs 13 residues. The germline V and J ends were trimmed by 2 bases and 5 bases, with 9 bases remaining between them. In nucleotides, the CDR3 is TGTGCTAGTGGTTTGCGGGGTATGGAGACCCAGTACTTC. Its protein is CASGLRGMETQYF.

This rearrangement joins TRBV6-5 to TRBJ2-5, with 7 bases matching TRBD1. The CDR3 extends over 14 amino acids. The germline CDR1 and CDR2 sequences are MNHEY and SVGAGI. J lost 2 bases, V lost 6 bases, and 6 bases had no gene match. DNA of the CDR3: TGTGCCAGCAGGAAGGACAGGAGACAAGAGACCCAGTACTTC. This codes for CASRKDRRQETQYF.

The gene calls are TRBV11-2 and TRBJ2-1, with D maybe TRBD2 (5 bases). The CDR3 runs to 13 residues. Germline V gene lookup returns CDR1 SGHAT and CDR2 FQNNGV. The V gene lost 0 bases and the J gene lost 9 bases, with 9 bases spanning the gap. The CDR3 region has the DNA TGTGCCAGCAGCTTAGAGGGAGACGGTGAGCAGTTCTTC. Protein: CASSLEGDGEQFF.

V and J are TRBV5-5 and TRBJ1-1, with D unclear. In germline, CDR1 is SGHKS, CDR2 YYEKEE (reference sequence). CDR3 length: 13 residues. Deletions cut 4 bases from V and 6 bases from J, with 13 bases between. CDR3 sequence: CASSPAGYAEAFF. For the CDR3, the DNA is TGTGCCAGCAGCCCCGCGGGTTACGCTGAAGCTTTCTTT.